What follows are 14 T cell receptor beta chains derived from one specimen sequenced in a study of cytomegalovirus exposure and HLA in healthy donors. Use of 60 Vbeta and 13 Jbeta primers characterized the PCR. Profiling relied on immunoSEQ multiplex PCR, and the TCRdb table lists in-frame clones only, not all of them. The sample totals more than 200,000 clones. Sequenced material: PBMCs. The receptors stem from a woman aged 30 to 39 in good health and CMV-seropositive.

The V and J genes are TRBV18 and TRBJ2-7; no clear D. CDR1 is KGHSH and CDR2 is LQKENI in the germline V gene. V was clipped by 5 bases and J by 5 bases, with 16 bases between them. The CDR3 loop spans 14 amino acids. This chain's CDR3 is CASSGPIPGNEQYF. DNA of the CDR3: TGTGCCAGCTCAGGGCCTATACCCGGTAACGAGCAGTACTTC.

The CDR3 region is CASSLGGPGELFF. The CDR3, as DNA: TGTGCCAGCAGCTTGGGGGGGCCCGGGGAGCTGTTTTTT. The V call is TRBV5-4, the J call TRBJ2-2; TRBD1 is a possible D gene (6 bases). CDR3 length: 13 amino acids. Germline V gene lookup returns CDR1 SGHNT and CDR2 YYREEE (reference sequence). The V gene lost 0 bases and the J gene lost 6 bases, with 6 bases spanning the gap.

Here the CDR3 reads CASSQGAFNDEQYF. The CDR3 DNA reads as TGTGCCAGCAGCCAAGGGGCTTTTAATGACGAGCAGTACTTC. The chain employs TRBV4-2 and TRBJ2-7; D uncertain. The CDR3 totals 14 residues. The germline gives CDR1 LGHNA, CDR2 YNFKEQ. V lost 1 base and J lost 5, with 12 bases in between.

This chain joins TRBV5-1 and TRBJ1-6, with D maybe TRBD1 (6 bases). The germline CDR1 and CDR2 sequences are SGHRS and YFSETQ. The CDR3 spans 15 residues. The germline V and J ends were trimmed by 1 base and 5 bases, with 10 bases remaining between them. The CDR3 spells CASSLRGINNSPLHF. The CDR3 DNA reads TGCGCCAGCAGCTTGAGGGGGATTAATAATTCACCCCTCCACTTT.

The chain links TRBV6-5 to TRBJ2-7; 9 bases map to TRBD2. This CDR3 is 15 amino acids long. V dropped 0 bases and J dropped 6; count of bases not matched to a gene: 6. Per germline, CDR1 MNHEY and CDR2 SVGAGI. The CDR3 nucleotides are TGTGCCAGCAGTTACTCGCGGCTAGCGGGAAGCGAGCAGTACTTC. Protein: CASSYSRLAGSEQYF.

The chain uses TRBV6-5 and TRBJ1-2; tentatively, D is TRBD1 (6 bases). Germline lookup yields CDR1 MNHEY and CDR2 SVGAGI. Trimming pared 5 bases from V and 8 bases from J, leaving 15 bases between. The CDR3 extends over 13 amino acids. The CDR3 reads CASSNGQTVGYTF. CDR3 nucleotides: TGTGCCAGCAGTAACGGACAGACAGTAGGCTACACCTTC.

Concerning this clone itself: The junction departs from germline at one end; a sequencing error may be responsible. This chain uses TRBV6-5 with TRBJ1-6; D may be TRBD1 (5 bases). This CDR3 is built from 13 residues. Germline V lookup: CDR1 MNHEY, CDR2 SVGAGI. The CDR3 DNA sequence: TGTGCCAGCAGTTACGGGGGGAATTCACCCCTCCGCTTT. This encodes CASSYGGNSPLRF.

V is TRBV2 and J is TRBJ1-1; D not certain. This CDR3 region has 12 residues. The germline V and J ends were trimmed by 0 bases and 9 bases, with 8 bases remaining between them. CDR1 and CDR2 (germline): SNHLY, FYNNEI. The CDR3 spells CASSEAALQAFF. The CDR3 coding sequence is TGTGCCAGCAGTGAAGCAGCACTCCAAGCTTTCTTT.

The rearrangement joins TRBV29-1 to TRBJ2-7; D is unresolved. CDR3 length: 10 amino acids. Germline V gives CDR1 SQVTM, CDR2 ANQGSEA. Trimming stripped 2 bases from V and 5 bases from J, with 4 bases between. CDR3 loop: CSVEQDEQYF. CDR3 nucleotide sequence: TGCAGCGTTGAACAGGACGAGCAGTACTTC.

V gene TRBV11-3 combines with J gene TRBJ1-1; D is perhaps TRBD1 (6 bases). Looked up from germline, CDR1 is SGHNT and CDR2 is YENEEA. CDR3 length equals 13 residues. Trimming removed 5 bases from V and 2 bases from J, with 9 bases in between. CDR3 in amino acids: CASSRQENTEAFF. The CDR3 DNA reads as TGTGCCAGCAGCCGACAGGAAAACACTGAAGCTTTCTTT.

The chain carries TRBV29-1 and TRBJ2-1, with D possibly matching TRBD2 (6 bases). Looked up from germline, CDR1 is SQVTM and CDR2 is ANQGSEA. This CDR3 region has 13 residues. Trimming pared 7 bases from V and 6 bases from J, leaving 16 bases between. The CDR3 nucleotides read TGCAGCGCCGCCACCCCGACTAGCAATGAGCAGTTCTTC. Amino acid sequence: CSAATPTSNEQFF.

This rearrangement joins TRBV28 to TRBJ1-1; D might be TRBD1 (6 bases). The CDR3 covers 13 residues. The germline CDR1 and CDR2 sequences are MDHEN and SYDVKM. Trimming removed 5 bases at V and 1 base at J, with 8 bases between. CDR3 coding DNA: TGTGCCAGCAGTAGGGGGAGGAACACTGAAGCTTTCTTT. It encodes CASSRGRNTEAFF.

The rearrangement links TRBV28 to TRBJ1-5; unclear D gene. The V gene lost 5 bases and the J gene lost 1 base, with 9 bases spanning the gap. This CDR3 spans 14 amino acids. From germline, CDR1 is MDHEN and CDR2 SYDVKM. DNA of the CDR3: TGTGCCAGCAGTGCGTACCGAAGCAATCAGCCCCAGCATTTT. Its translation is CASSAYRSNQPQHF.

The chain uses TRBV5-1 and TRBJ1-1; D is possibly TRBD1 (6 bases). The CDR3 extends over 14 amino acids. CDR1 is SGHRS and CDR2 is YFSETQ in the germline V gene. With 8 bases removed from V and 1 base from J, the gap between germline ends came to 15 bases. The CDR3: CASQYGTTNTEAFF. The CDR3 region has the DNA TGCGCCAGTCAGTATGGGACAACGAACACTGAAGCTTTCTTT.